The T cell receptor (beta chain) described here comes from a study of shared clonotypes between healthy human individuals. Whole-study context: A donor's plate count was three for CD4 naive and three for CD4 memory; CD8 naive had two and CD8 memory one.

Clones were sequenced by immunoSEQ multiplex PCR, and TCRdb holds only the in-frame ones, with some missing. The profile shows millions of clones, more than 90% of them singletons. The CDR3 runs 13 residues. With 4 bases removed from V and 4 bases from J, the gap between germline ends came to 12 bases. The germline gives CDR1 SGHNT, CDR2 YYREEE (reference sequence). The study's findings and limits: Memory subsets had estimated richness that was generally smaller than that of naive subsets.

A word on this clone: Its antigen is currently unknown. This same CDR3 is encoded by further DNA sequences in the sample.

The chain recombines TRBV5-4 with TRBJ2-7; D remains ambiguous. This receptor was obtained from a man between 18 and 29 years old in good health. The specimen was naive CD4+ T cells sorted from blood. Subset described: CD45RA+ positively selected. Written as DNA, the CDR3 is TGTGCCAGCAGCCGATCGGGTGTATACGAGCAGTACTTC. Its protein product is CASSRSGVYEQYF.